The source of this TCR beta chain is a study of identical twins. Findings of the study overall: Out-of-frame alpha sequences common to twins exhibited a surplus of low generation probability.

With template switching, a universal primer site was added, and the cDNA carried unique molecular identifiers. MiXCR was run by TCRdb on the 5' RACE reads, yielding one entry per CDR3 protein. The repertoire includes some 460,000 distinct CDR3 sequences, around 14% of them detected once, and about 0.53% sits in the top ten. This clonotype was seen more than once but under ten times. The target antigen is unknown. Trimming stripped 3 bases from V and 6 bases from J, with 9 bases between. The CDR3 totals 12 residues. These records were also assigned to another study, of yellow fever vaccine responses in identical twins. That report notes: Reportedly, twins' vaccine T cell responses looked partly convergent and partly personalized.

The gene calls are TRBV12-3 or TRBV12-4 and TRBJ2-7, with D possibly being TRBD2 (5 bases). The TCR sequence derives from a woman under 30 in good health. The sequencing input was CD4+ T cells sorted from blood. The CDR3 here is CASSFLGGEQYF. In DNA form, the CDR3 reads TGTGCCAGCAGTTTTCTAGGAGGCGAGCAGTACTTC.